The table lists the clone carrying this T cell receptor (beta chain) with many counts. Its target is not known. This entry comes from a study of spatial heterogeneity in lung cancer. Study information: In tumor regions, TCR transcript counts tracked strongly with a T cell module score from matched bulk RNA-seq. More than ten raw reads, on average, carried each unique TCR and UMI combination. Study results and caveats: It was found that expanded intratumoral alpha and beta TCR counts tracked tumor mutation counts.

Regarding time point: sample taken at primary tumor resection. The cohort: 70 to 75 early-stage, untreated non-small cell lung cancer patients. Extraction of whole RNA from tumor, nontumor lung or frozen PBMC preceded unsorted sequencing. This CDR3 is built from 16 residues. V lost 5 bases to trimming and J lost 7 bases; unmatched junction nucleotides: 15. Germline V gene sequence: CDR1 MDHEN, CDR2 SYDVKM. One entry per CDR3 protein, called by TCRdb with MiXCR from the 5' RACE reads. The data hold more than 10,000 distinct CDR3 sequences, with about 13% observed a single time. V usage is TRBV28 and J usage is TRBJ1-1; 8 bases map to TRBD1. The source is a male donor with early-stage non-small cell lung cancer. The input for sequencing was lung tumor tissue, taken at surgery. CDR3: CASSPPAAGGIGEAFF. For the CDR3, the DNA is TGTGCCAGCAGTCCCCCGGCGGCAGGGGGCATAGGTGAAGCTTTCTTT.